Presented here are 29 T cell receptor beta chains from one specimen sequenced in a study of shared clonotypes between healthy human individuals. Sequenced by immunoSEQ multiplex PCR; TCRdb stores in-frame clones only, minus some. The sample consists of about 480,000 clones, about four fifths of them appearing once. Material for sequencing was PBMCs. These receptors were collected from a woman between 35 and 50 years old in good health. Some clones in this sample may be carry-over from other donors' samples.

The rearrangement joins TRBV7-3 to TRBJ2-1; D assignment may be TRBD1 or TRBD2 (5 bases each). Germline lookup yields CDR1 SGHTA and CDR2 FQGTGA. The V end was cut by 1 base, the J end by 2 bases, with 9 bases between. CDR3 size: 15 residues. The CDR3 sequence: CASSLNRGAYNEQFF. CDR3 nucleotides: TGTGCCAGCAGCTTAAACCGAGGGGCCTACAATGAGCAGTTCTTC.

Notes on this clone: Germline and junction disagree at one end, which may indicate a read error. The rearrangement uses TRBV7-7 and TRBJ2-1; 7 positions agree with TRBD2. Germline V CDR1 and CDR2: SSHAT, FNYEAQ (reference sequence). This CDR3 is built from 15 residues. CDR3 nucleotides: TGTGCTAGCAGCGTAGGGACTACGCCCTACAATGAGCAGTTCTTC. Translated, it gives CASSVGTTPYNEQFF.

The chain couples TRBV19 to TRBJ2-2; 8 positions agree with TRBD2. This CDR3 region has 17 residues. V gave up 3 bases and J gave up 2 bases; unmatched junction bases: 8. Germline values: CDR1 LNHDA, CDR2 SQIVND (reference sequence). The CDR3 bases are TGTGCCAGTAGTATTATTGACACTAGCGGTAACACCGGGGAGCTGTTTTTT. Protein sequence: CASSIIDTSGNTGELFF.

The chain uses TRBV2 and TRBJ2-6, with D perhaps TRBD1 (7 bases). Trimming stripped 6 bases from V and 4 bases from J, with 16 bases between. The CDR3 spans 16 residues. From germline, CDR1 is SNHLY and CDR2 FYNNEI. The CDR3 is CASSRQGGTGANVLTF. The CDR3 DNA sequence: TGTGCCAGCAGCAGACAGGGAGGTACAGGGGCCAACGTCCTGACTTTC.

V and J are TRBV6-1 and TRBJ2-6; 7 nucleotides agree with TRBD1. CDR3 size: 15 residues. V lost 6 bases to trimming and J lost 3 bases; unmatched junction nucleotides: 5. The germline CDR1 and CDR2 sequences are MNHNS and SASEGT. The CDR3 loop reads CASRVRGSGANVLTF. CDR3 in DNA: TGTGCCAGCAGGGTCAGGGGGAGTGGGGCCAACGTCCTGACTTTC.

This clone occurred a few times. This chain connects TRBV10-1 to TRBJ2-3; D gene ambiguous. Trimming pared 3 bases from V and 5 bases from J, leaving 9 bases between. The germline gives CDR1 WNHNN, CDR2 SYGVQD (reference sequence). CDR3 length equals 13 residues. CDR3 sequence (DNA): TGCGCCAGCAGTGAACGGAGTCGAGATACGCAGTATTTT. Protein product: CASSERSRDTQYF.

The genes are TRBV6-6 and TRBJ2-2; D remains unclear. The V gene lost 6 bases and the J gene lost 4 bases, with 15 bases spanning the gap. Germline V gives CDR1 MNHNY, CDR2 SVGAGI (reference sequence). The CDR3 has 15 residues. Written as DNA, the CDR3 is TGTGCCAGCAGCCACTCGCGGCAGACCACCGGGGAGCTGTTTTTT. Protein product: CASSHSRQTTGELFF.

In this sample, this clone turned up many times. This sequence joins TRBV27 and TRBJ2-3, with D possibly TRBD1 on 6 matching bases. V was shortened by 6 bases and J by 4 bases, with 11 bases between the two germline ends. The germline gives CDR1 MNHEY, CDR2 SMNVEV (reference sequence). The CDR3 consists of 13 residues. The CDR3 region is CASRYHRADTQYF. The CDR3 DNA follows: TGTGCCAGCAGGTATCACAGGGCAGATACGCAGTATTTT.

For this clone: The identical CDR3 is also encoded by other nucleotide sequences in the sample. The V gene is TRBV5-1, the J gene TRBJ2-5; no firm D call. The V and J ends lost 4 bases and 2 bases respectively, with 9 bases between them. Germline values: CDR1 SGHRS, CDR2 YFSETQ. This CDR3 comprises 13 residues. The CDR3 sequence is CASSPRSQETQYF. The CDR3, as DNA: TGCGCCAGCAGCCCCCGATCGCAAGAGACCCAGTACTTC.

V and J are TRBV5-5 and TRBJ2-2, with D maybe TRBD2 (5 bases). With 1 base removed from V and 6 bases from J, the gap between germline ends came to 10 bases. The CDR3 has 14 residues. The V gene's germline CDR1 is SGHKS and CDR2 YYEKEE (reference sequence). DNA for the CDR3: TGTGCCAGCAGCTTGTTAGGCGGGCCCGGGGAGCTGTTTTTT. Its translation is CASSLLGGPGELFF.

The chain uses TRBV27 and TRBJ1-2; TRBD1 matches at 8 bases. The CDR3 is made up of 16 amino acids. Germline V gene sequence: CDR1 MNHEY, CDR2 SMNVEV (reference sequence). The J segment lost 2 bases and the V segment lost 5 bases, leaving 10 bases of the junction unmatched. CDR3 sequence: CASSPLSTGANYGYTF. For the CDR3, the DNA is TGTGCCAGCAGTCCCCTATCGACAGGGGCCAACTATGGCTACACCTTC.

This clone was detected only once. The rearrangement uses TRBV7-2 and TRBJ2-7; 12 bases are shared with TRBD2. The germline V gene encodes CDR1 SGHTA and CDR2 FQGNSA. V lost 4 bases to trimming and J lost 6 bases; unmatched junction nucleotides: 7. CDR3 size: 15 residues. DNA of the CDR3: TGTGCCAGCAGCTCGACTAGCGGGAGAGCTGTCGAGCAGTACTTC. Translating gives CASSSTSGRAVEQYF.

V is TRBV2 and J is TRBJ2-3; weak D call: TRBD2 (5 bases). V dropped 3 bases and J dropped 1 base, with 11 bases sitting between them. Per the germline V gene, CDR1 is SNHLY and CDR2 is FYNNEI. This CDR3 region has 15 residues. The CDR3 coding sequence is TGTGCCAGCAGTGAGGTAGCGATGGGCACAGATACGCAGTATTTT. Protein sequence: CASSEVAMGTDTQYF.

The CDR3 nucleotides are TGTGCCATCAGTGAGACCGGGAGCTCCTACGAGCAGTACTTC. Encoded protein: CAISETGSSYEQYF. The chain recombines TRBV10-3 with TRBJ2-5; TRBD2 might be the D (6 bases). Gene TRBJ2-7 matches the end of the DNA better, so the J call may be wrong. The CDR3 spans 14 residues. Germline-derived CDR1 and CDR2 are ENHRY and SYGVKD.

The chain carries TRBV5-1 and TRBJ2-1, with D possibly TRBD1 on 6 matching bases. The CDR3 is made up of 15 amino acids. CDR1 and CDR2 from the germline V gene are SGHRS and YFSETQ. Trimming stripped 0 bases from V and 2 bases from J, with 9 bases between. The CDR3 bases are TGCGCCAGCAGCTTGGCAGGGGCCACCTACAATGAGCAGTTCTTC. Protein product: CASSLAGATYNEQFF.

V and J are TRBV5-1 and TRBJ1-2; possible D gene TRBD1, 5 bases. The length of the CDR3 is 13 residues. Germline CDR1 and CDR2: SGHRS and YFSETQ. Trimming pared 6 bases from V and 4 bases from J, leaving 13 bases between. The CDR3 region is CASTTRGGYGYTF. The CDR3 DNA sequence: TGCGCCAGCACCACAAGGGGAGGCTATGGCTACACCTTC.

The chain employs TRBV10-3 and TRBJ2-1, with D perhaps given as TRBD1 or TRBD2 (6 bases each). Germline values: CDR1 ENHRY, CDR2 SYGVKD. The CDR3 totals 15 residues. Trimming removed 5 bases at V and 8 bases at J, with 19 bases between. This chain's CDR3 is CAISTGAASFDEQFF. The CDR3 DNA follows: TGTGCCATCAGTACGGGGGCGGCTAGTTTTGATGAGCAGTTCTTC.

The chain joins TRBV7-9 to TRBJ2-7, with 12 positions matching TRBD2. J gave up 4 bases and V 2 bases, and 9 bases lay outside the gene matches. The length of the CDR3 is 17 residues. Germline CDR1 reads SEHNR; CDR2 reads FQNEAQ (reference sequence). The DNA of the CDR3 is TGTGCCAGCAGCTTATACCGGGGGACTAGCGGGTTTTACGAGCAGTACTTC. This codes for CASSLYRGTSGFYEQYF.

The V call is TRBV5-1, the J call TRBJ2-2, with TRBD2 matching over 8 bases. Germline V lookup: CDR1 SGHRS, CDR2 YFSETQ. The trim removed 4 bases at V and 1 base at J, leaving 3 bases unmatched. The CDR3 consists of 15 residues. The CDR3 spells CASSPTSVNTGELFF. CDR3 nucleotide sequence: TGCGCCAGCAGCCCGACTAGCGTGAACACCGGGGAGCTGTTTTTT. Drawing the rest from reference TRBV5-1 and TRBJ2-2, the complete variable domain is KAGVTQTPRYLIKTRGQQVTLSCSPISGHRSVSWYQQTPGQGLQFLFEYFSETQRNKGNFPGRFSGRQFSNSRSEMNVSTLELGDSALYLCASSPTSVNTGELFFGEGSRLTVL.

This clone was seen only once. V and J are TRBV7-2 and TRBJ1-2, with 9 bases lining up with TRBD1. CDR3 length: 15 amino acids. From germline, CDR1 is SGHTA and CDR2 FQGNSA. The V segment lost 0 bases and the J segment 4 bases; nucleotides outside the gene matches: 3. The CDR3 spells CASSLAMTGGYGYTF. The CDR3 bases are TGTGCCAGCAGCTTAGCAATGACAGGGGGCTATGGCTACACCTTC.

The CDR3 DNA reads TGCGCCAGCAGCCTTCTACAGGGTAGGGCGAACACTGAAGCTTTCTTT. Encoded protein: CASSLLQGRANTEAFF. The chain recombines TRBV5-1 with TRBJ1-1; weak D call: TRBD1 (6 bases). Germline loops: CDR1 SGHRS, CDR2 YFSETQ. The CDR3 length is 16 residues. V gave up 4 bases and J gave up 1 base, with 17 bases separating them. Drawing the rest from reference TRBV5-1 and TRBJ1-1, the complete variable domain is KAGVTQTPRYLIKTRGQQVTLSCSPISGHRSVSWYQQTPGQGLQFLFEYFSETQRNKGNFPGRFSGRQFSNSRSEMNVSTLELGDSALYLCASSLLQGRANTEAFFGQGTRLTVV.

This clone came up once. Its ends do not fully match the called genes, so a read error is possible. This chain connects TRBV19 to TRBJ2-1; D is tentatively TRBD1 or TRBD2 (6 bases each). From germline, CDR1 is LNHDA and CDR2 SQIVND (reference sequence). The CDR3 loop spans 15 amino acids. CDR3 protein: CASSITGTPHNELFF. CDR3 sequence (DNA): TGTGCCAGTAGTATCACAGGGACTCCTCACAATGAGCTGTTCTTC.

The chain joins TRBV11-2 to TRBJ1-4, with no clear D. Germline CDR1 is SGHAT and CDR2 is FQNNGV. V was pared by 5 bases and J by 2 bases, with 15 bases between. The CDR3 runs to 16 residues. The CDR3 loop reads CASSARRNPTNEKLFF. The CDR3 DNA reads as TGTGCCAGCAGCGCCCGACGTAACCCTACTAATGAAAAACTGTTTTTT.

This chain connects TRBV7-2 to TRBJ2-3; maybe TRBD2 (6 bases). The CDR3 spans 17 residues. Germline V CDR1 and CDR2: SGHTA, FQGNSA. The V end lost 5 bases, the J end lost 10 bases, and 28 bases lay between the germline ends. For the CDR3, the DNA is TGTGCCAGCAGCCCGGGTGGGTCGGGAGCTAGAGGTTGGGCGCAGTATTTT. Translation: CASSPGGSGARGWAQYF.

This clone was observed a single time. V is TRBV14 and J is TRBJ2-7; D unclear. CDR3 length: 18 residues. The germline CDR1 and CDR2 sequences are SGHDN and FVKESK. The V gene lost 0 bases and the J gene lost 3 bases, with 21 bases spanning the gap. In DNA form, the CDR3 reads TGTGCCAGCAGCCAAGATCGGTGGTCGTCCGGAAGAGGCTACGAGCAGTACTTC. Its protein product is CASSQDRWSSGRGYEQYF.

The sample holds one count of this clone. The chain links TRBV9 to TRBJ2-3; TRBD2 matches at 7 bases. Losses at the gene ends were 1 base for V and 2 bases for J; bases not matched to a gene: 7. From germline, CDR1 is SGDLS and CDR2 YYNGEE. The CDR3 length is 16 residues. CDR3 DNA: TGTGCCAGCAGCGTACAGTCGGCGGGAGCCACAGATACGCAGTATTTT. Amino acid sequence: CASSVQSAGATDTQYF.

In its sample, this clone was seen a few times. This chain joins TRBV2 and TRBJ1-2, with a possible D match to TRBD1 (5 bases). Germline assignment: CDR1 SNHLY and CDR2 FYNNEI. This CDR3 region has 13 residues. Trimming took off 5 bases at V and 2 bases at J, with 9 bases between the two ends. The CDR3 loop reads CASSPEGNYGYTF. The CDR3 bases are TGTGCCAGCAGTCCGGAGGGGAACTATGGCTACACCTTC.

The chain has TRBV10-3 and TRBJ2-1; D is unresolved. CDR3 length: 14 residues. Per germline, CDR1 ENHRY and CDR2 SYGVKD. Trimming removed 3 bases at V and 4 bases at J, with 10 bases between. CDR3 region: CAISDLRAYNEQFF. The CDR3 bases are TGTGCCATCAGTGATTTGAGAGCTTACAATGAGCAGTTCTTC.

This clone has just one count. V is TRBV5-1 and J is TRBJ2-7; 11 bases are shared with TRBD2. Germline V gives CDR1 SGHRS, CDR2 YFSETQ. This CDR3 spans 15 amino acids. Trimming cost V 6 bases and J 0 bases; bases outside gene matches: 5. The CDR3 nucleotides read TGCGCCAGCACCCCCCTAGCGGGAGGCTCCTACGAGCAGTACTTC. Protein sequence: CASTPLAGGSYEQYF.